Only a few counts were recorded for the clone carrying this TCR beta chain. Its antigen is undetermined. This sample is part of a study of vaccination and CD4 T cells after COVID-19. The overall study: A median of approximately 100 days (range 35 to 161) separated diagnosis from post-COVID sampling. Post-vaccine specimens were obtained a median roughly 70 days after dose two (range 14 to 241).

The CDR3 has 17 amino acids. The Oncomine TCR Beta short-read assay generated sequence data from the DNA of cultured CD4+ T cells. TCRdb processed the PCR reads anew with MiXCR; each CDR3 protein has one entry. In the table there are more than 4,000 distinct CDR3 sequences, 45% of which are singletons. The sample's treatment: approximately nine-day PBMC culture with coronavirus spike peptide pools or control peptides (ViraFEST assay). Convalescent patients tested SARS-CoV-2 PCR positive from March to December 2020, before Alpha, Beta and Delta emerged. The TCR sequence derives from a human donor who had recovered from COVID-19. Sample: CD4+ T cells from blood, cultured in vitro. The V and J genes are TRBV21-1 and TRBJ2-7; the listed D gene, TRBD2, was not tested against the DNA. TRBV21-1 is designated a pseudogene. The CDR3 protein is CASSKSSASGESYEQYF. CDR3 sequence (DNA): TGTGCCAGCAGCAAATCGTCCGCTAGCGGAGAATCCTACGAGCAGTACTTC.